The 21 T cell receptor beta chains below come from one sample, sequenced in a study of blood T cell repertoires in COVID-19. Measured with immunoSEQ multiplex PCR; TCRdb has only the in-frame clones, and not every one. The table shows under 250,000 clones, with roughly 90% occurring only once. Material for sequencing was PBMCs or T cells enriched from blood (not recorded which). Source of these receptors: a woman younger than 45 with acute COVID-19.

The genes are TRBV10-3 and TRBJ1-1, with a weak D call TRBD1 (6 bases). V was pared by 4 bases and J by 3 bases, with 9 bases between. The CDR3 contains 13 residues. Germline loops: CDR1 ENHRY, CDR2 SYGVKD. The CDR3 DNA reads TGTGCCATCAGTGCGGGACAAGACACTGAAGCTTTCTTT. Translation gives CAISAGQDTEAFF.

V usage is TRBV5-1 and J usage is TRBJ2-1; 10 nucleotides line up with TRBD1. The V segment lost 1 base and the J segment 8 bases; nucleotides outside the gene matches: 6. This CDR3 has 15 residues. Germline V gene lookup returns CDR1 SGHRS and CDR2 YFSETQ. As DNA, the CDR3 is TGCGCCAGCAGCTTGCGGACGACAGGGGGCGATGAGCAGTTCTTC. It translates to CASSLRTTGGDEQFF.

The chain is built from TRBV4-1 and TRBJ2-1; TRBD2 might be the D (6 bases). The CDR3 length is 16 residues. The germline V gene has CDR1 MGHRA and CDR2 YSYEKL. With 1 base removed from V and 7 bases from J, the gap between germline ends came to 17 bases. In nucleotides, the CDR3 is TGCGCCAGCAGCCAAGGAGGACTACCCCTGGGAAATGAGCAGTTCTTC. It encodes CASSQGGLPLGNEQFF.

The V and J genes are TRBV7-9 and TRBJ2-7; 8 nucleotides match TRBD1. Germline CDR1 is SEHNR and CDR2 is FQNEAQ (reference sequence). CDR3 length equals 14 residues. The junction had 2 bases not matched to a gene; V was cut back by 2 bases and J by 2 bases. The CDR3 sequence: CASSLRDRTYEQYF. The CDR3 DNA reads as TGTGCCAGCAGCTTAAGGGACAGGACCTACGAGCAGTACTTC.

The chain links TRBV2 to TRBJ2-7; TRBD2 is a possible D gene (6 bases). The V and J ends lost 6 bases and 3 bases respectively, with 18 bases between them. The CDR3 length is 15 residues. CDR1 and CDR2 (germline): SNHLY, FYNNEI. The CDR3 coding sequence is TGTGCCAGCAGAACCGGCTCCGGGACTTTCTACGAGCAGTACTTC. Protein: CASRTGSGTFYEQYF.

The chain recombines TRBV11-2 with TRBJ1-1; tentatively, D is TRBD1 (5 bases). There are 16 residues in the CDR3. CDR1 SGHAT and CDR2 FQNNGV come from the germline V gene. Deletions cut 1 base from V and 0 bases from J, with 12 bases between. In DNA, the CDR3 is TGTGCCAGCAGCTTAGTGGGAGGACACCTGAACACTGAAGCTTTCTTT. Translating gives CASSLVGGHLNTEAFF.

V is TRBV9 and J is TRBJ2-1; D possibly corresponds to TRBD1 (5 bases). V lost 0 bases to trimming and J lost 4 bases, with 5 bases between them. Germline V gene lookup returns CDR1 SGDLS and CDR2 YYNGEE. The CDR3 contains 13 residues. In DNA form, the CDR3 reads TGTGCCAGCAGCGTAGCAGGGTACAATGAGCAGTTCTTC. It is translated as CASSVAGYNEQFF.

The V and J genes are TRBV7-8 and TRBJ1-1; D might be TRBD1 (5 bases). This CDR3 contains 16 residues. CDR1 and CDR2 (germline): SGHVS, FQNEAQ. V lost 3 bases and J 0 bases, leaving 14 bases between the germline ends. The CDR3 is CASSFPSQGMNTEAFF. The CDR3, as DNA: TGTGCCAGCAGCTTTCCAAGTCAGGGAATGAACACTGAAGCTTTCTTT. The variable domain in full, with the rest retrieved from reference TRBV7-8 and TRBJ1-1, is GAGVSQSPRYKVAKRGQDVALRCDPISGHVSLFWYQQALGQGPEFLTYFQNEAQLDKSGLPSDRFFAERPEGSVSTLKIQRTQQEDSAVYLCASSFPSQGMNTEAFFGQGTRLTVV.

The CDR3 nucleotides are TGTGCCAGCTCACCGAGGGACTCAGAAACCTCTGGAAACACCATATATTTT. Protein: CASSPRDSETSGNTIYF. This sequence joins TRBV18 and TRBJ1-3; TRBD1 might be the D (5 bases). The CDR3 covers 17 residues. V was trimmed by 3 bases and J by 0 bases, leaving 15 bases between them. Germline loops: CDR1 KGHSH, CDR2 LQKENI.

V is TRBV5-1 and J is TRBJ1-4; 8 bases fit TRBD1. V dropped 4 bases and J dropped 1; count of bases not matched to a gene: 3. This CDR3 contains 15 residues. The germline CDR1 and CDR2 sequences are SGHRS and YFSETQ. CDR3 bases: TGCGCCAGCAGCATTGACAGGGGAACTAATGAAAAACTGTTTTTT. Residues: CASSIDRGTNEKLFF.

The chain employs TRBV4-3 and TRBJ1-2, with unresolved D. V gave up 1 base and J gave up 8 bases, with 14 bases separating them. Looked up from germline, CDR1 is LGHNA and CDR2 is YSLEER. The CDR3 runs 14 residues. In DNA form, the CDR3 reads TGCGCCAGCAGCCAAGCCCCTGGCCCATGGGGCTACACCTTC. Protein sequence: CASSQAPGPWGYTF.

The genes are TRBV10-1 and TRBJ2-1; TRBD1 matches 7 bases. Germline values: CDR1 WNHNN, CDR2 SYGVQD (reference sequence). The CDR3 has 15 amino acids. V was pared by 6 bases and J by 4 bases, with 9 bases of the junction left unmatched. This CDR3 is CASSEGTVNYNEQFF. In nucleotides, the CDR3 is TGCGCCAGCAGCGAGGGGACAGTCAATTACAATGAGCAGTTCTTC.

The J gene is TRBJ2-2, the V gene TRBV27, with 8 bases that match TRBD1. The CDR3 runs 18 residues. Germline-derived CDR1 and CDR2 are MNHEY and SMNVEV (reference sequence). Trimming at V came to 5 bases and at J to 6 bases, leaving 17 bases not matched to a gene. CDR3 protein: CASSRTPLDRGRSGELFF. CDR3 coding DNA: TGTGCCAGCAGTAGAACCCCCCTCGACAGGGGACGGTCCGGGGAGCTGTTTTTT.

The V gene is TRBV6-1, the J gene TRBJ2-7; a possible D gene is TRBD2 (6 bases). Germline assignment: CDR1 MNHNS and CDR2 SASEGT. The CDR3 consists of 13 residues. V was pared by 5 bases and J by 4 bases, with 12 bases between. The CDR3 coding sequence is TGTGCCAGCAGTCCACCGGGACTTTACGAGCAGTACTTC. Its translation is CASSPPGLYEQYF.

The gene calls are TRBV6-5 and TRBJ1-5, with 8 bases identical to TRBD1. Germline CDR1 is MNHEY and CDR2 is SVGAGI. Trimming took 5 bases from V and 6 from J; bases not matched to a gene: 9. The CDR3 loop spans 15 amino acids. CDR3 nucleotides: TGTGCCAGCAGTCCCCAGGGGGCTGGTAGTCAGCCCCAGCATTTT. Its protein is CASSPQGAGSQPQHF.

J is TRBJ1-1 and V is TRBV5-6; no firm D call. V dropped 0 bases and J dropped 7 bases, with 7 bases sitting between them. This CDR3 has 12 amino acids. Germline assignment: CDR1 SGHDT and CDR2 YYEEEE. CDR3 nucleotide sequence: TGTGCCAGCAGCTTGGCCACAAGTGAAGCTTTCTTT. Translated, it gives CASSLATSEAFF.

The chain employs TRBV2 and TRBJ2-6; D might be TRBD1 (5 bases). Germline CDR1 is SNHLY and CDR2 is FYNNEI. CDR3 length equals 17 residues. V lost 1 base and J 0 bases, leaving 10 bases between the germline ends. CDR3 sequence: CASSEEDITSGANVLTF. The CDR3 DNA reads TGTGCCAGCAGTGAAGAGGACATCACCTCTGGGGCCAACGTCCTGACTTTC.

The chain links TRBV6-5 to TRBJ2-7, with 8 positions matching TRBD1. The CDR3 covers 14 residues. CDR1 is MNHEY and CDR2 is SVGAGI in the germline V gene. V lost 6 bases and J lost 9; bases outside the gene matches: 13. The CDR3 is CASSRDRGADPQYF. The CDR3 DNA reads TGTGCCAGCAGCCGAGACAGGGGCGCCGATCCGCAGTACTTC.

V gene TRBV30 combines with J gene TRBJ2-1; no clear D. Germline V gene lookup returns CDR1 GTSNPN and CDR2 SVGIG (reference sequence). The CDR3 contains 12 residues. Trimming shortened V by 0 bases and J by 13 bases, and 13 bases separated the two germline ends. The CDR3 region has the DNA TGTGCCTGGAGTGTACTAACTGATTATCAGTTCTTC. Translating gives CAWSVLTDYQFF.

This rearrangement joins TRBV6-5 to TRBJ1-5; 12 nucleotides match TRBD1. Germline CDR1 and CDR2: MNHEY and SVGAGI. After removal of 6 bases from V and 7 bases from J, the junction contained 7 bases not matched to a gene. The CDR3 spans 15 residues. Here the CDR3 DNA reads TGTGCCAGCAGCGGGGGACAGGGGGCAAACCAGCCCCAGCATTTT. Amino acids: CASSGGQGANQPQHF.

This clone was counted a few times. The CDR3: CAWSPYTTEAFF. CDR3 DNA sequence: TGTGCCTGGAGTCCTTATACTACTGAAGCTTTCTTT. V is TRBV30 and J is TRBJ1-1; D not certain. There are 12 residues in the CDR3. V lost 2 bases, J lost 5 bases, and 9 bases lay in between. Germline V gene lookup returns CDR1 GTSNPN and CDR2 SVGIG (reference sequence).